The 30 T cell receptor beta chains below all came from one sample that was sequenced in a study of T cells in localized non-small cell lung cancer. Assay used: immunoSEQ multiplex PCR; TCRdb lists only in-frame clones, some missing. The repertoire holds roughly 27,000 clones, with 80% to 95% as singletons. The material sequenced was peripheral blood, taken before any cancer treatment. The receptors come from an older female donor with stage I lung adenocarcinoma.

The chain uses TRBV7-9 and TRBJ1-1; a possible D gene is TRBD1 (5 bases). CDR1 SEHNR and CDR2 FQNEAQ come from the germline V gene (reference sequence). This CDR3 has 14 residues. Between the trimmed V and J ends, which lost 3 bases and 3 bases, there was a span of 11 bases. The CDR3, as DNA: TGTGCCAGCAGCTTGGGGGAGTTAGACACTGAAGCTTTCTTT. It codes for CASSLGELDTEAFF.

This rearrangement joins TRBV21-1 to TRBJ2-5; the tabulated D call, TRBD2, remains unverified against the DNA. TRBV21-1 counts as a pseudogene. CDR3 length equals 22 residues. The CDR3 DNA sequence: TGTGCCAGCAGCAAAGTTTCCATGAGACTAGCGGGAGAAGGGAGCCCTCGAGAGACCCAGTACTTC. This gives the protein CASSKVSMRLAGEGSPRETQYF.

The chain employs TRBV5-1 and TRBJ1-3, with a tentative D call TRBD1 (5 bases). V lost 1 base and J lost 0, with 20 bases in between. The CDR3 contains 19 residues. Germline-derived CDR1 and CDR2 are SGHRS and YFSETQ. The CDR3 bases are TGCGCCAGCAGCTTGTCCTTCATGACCAGGGTTCCCTCTGGAAACACCATATATTTT. Translation gives CASSLSFMTRVPSGNTIYF.

This chain links TRBV6-1 with TRBJ2-2, with D unresolved. The germline V gene has CDR1 MNHNS and CDR2 SASEGT. The V end was cut by 6 bases, the J end by 1 base, with 3 bases between. CDR3 size: 12 residues. The CDR3 sequence is CASRVNTGELFF. The CDR3 DNA sequence: TGTGCCAGCAGGGTGAACACCGGGGAGCTGTTTTTT.

The chain joins TRBV7-6 to TRBJ2-7; weak D call: TRBD2 (5 bases). The germline V gene has CDR1 SGHVS and CDR2 FNYEAQ. The CDR3 spans 15 residues. The V end was cut by 3 bases, the J end by 0 bases, with 12 bases between. The CDR3 is CASSLEAAISYEQYF. The CDR3 bases are TGTGCCAGCAGCTTGGAAGCGGCGATCTCCTACGAGCAGTACTTC.

The chain couples TRBV30 to TRBJ2-3; 8 bases fit TRBD2. Per the germline V gene, CDR1 is GTSNPN and CDR2 is SVGIG (reference sequence). With 8 bases clipped from V and 4 bases from J, the junction kept 11 bases outside the gene matches. The length of the CDR3 is 14 residues. For the CDR3, the DNA is TGTGCCGGGAACCCAGCGGGGGTCGCAGATACGCAGTATTTT. Amino acid sequence: CAGNPAGVADTQYF.

This clone showed up just a few times. V gene TRBV7-3 combines with J gene TRBJ2-6; no clear D. V lost 6 bases and J 0 bases, leaving 12 bases between the germline ends. CDR3 length equals 16 residues. Germline V gene lookup returns CDR1 SGHTA and CDR2 FQGTGA. The CDR3 sequence: CASSLGPTSGANVLTF. The CDR3 DNA reads TGTGCCAGCAGTTTAGGCCCGACCTCTGGGGCCAACGTCCTGACTTTC.

This clone was observed once. The chain joins TRBV2 to TRBJ1-1, with D perhaps matching TRBD1 (6 bases). The CDR3 spans 15 residues. Germline-derived CDR1 and CDR2 are SNHLY and FYNNEI. V gave up 6 bases and J gave up 4 bases, with 18 bases separating them. The CDR3 sequence: CASRNSLQGSTEAFF. The DNA of the CDR3 is TGTGCCAGCAGGAACAGTCTACAGGGCAGCACTGAAGCTTTCTTT.

This chain connects TRBV7-9 to TRBJ2-2; D not certain. Looked up from germline, CDR1 is SEHNR and CDR2 is FQNEAQ (reference sequence). Deletions cut 3 bases from V and 1 base from J, with 12 bases between. The CDR3 loop spans 16 amino acids. CDR3 coding DNA: TGTGCCAGCAGCTTGGCTGGCCGTCAGAACACCGGGGAGCTGTTTTTT. Translated, it gives CASSLAGRQNTGELFF.

The V and J genes are TRBV28 and TRBJ2-7, with TRBD1 matching 9 bases. The V gene end was trimmed by 6 bases and the J gene end by 5 bases; junction bases not matched to a gene: 11. Germline CDR1 reads MDHEN; CDR2 reads SYDVKM. The CDR3 sequence is 15 residues long. The CDR3 region has the DNA TGTGCCAGCAGCCGACCGGGACAGGGCACCCACGAGCAGTACTTC. Its translation: CASSRPGQGTHEQYF.

The genes are TRBV6-1 and TRBJ1-2; D might be TRBD1 (5 bases). The germline V gene has CDR1 MNHNS and CDR2 SASEGT. The CDR3 length is 14 residues. The V and J ends lost 6 bases and 3 bases respectively, with 14 bases between them. The CDR3 loop reads CASRVEGMDYGYTF. For the CDR3, the DNA is TGTGCCAGCAGGGTGGAGGGGATGGACTATGGCTACACCTTC.

The count of this clone is one. The rearrangement uses TRBV5-1 and TRBJ2-5; the match to TRBD1 covers 10 bases. CDR3 size: 14 residues. Germline CDR1 is SGHRS and CDR2 is YFSETQ. Trimming cost V 5 bases and J 4 bases; bases outside gene matches: 5. This CDR3 is CASRGTGDRETQYF. The CDR3 nucleotides are TGCGCCAGCAGGGGGACAGGGGATAGAGAGACCCAGTACTTC.

V and J are TRBV2 and TRBJ1-1; D is unclear. V was cut by 4 bases and J by 1 base, with 10 bases left in between. CDR3 length equals 14 residues. Germline CDR1 is SNHLY and CDR2 is FYNNEI. The CDR3 bases are TGTGCCAGCAGTGGAGGACGGCAGAACACTGAAGCTTTCTTT. Encoded protein: CASSGGRQNTEAFF.

This chain joins TRBV6-5 and TRBJ2-3; D gene unclear. V was shortened by 6 bases and J by 6 bases, with 13 bases between the two germline ends. CDR1 MNHEY and CDR2 SVGAGI come from the germline V gene. CDR3 size: 13 residues. The chain's CDR3 is CASSSRPGDTQYF. The CDR3 DNA sequence: TGTGCCAGCAGCTCAAGACCTGGGGATACGCAGTATTTT.

The chain couples TRBV19 to TRBJ1-2; D is unresolved. This CDR3 comprises 13 residues. The V gene's germline CDR1 is LNHDA and CDR2 SQIVND (reference sequence). V lost 3 bases and J lost 2, with 7 bases in between. The CDR3 loop reads CASSMPQNYGYTF. The CDR3 DNA follows: TGTGCCAGTAGTATGCCCCAGAACTATGGCTACACCTTC.

The gene calls are TRBV19 and TRBJ2-1; 10 positions agree with TRBD1. Germline trimming cut 6 bases from V and 6 bases from J; bases unmatched to any gene: 11. The CDR3 is 16 amino acids. In germline, CDR1 is LNHDA, CDR2 SQIVND (reference sequence). CDR3 sequence reads: CASRTGGATALNEQFF. For the CDR3, the DNA is TGTGCCAGTAGGACAGGGGGCGCGACGGCCCTCAATGAGCAGTTCTTC.

This chain connects TRBV2 to TRBJ2-1; 8 bases line up with TRBD1. Losses at the gene ends were 5 bases for V and 0 bases for J; bases not matched to a gene: 3. The CDR3 is made up of 15 amino acids. CDR1 is SNHLY, CDR2 FYNNEI, per germline. The CDR3 sequence: CASSRGTGSYNEQFF. As DNA, the CDR3 is TGTGCCAGCAGTCGGGGGACAGGCTCCTACAATGAGCAGTTCTTC.

The V call is TRBV6-6, the J call TRBJ2-5, with D unresolved. The CDR3 extends over 14 amino acids. V shed 4 bases and J shed 3 bases, with 12 bases lying between them. From germline, CDR1 is MNHNY and CDR2 SVGAGI (reference sequence). This CDR3 is CASSLGGPKETQYF. CDR3 nucleotides: TGTGCCAGCAGTTTGGGCGGACCGAAAGAGACCCAGTACTTC.

The V call is TRBV27, the J call TRBJ1-4, with D possibly being TRBD1 (6 bases). This CDR3 has 12 amino acids. Per germline, CDR1 MNHEY and CDR2 SMNVEV (reference sequence). Trimming cost V 9 bases and J 8 bases, with 13 bases left between them. This CDR3 reads CASGRGDEKLFF. For the CDR3, the DNA is TGTGCCAGTGGGAGGGGGGACGAAAAACTGTTTTTT.

This chain uses TRBV29-1 with TRBJ2-1; TRBD1 aligns across 9 bases. V dropped 6 bases and J dropped 7; count of bases not matched to a gene: 10. The CDR3 is 14 amino acids. Germline CDR1 and CDR2: SQVTM and ANQGSEA. The CDR3 nucleotides read TGCAGCGTAGCCGGGGGACAGGGAATTAATGAGCAGTTCTTC. Translation gives CSVAGGQGINEQFF.

CDR3 sequence reads: CASSLGVWEKQFF. In DNA form, the CDR3 reads TGTGCCAGCAGCTTAGGGGTCTGGGAGAAGCAGTTCTTC. The chain links TRBV7-2 to TRBJ2-1; D might be TRBD2 (5 bases). The CDR3 sequence is 13 residues long. Per the germline V gene, CDR1 is SGHTA and CDR2 is FQGNSA. V lost 1 base and J lost 11, with 12 bases in between.

The genes are TRBV10-3 and TRBJ1-5, with D possibly TRBD1 on 5 matching bases. V gave up 9 bases and J gave up 3 bases, with 12 bases separating them. The CDR3 contains 13 residues. Germline V gives CDR1 ENHRY, CDR2 SYGVKD. CDR3 sequence (DNA): TGTGCCATTCGGGGGGACCCCAATCAGCCCCAGCATTTT. Amino acid sequence: CAIRGDPNQPQHF.

V is TRBV27 and J is TRBJ2-3; TRBD1 aligns across 10 bases. V shed 5 bases, J shed 3 bases, and the junction held 5 bases outside the gene matches. The CDR3 loop spans 15 amino acids. In germline, CDR1 is MNHEY, CDR2 SMNVEV (reference sequence). The CDR3: CASSPRQGATDTQYF. CDR3 DNA: TGTGCCAGCAGTCCTCGACAGGGGGCTACAGATACGCAGTATTTT.

This clone was counted a single time. The V gene is TRBV7-9, the J gene TRBJ2-7; the D gene is possibly TRBD2 (6 bases). Trimming took 6 bases from V and 10 from J, leaving 16 bases between them. There are 12 residues in the CDR3. Looked up from germline, CDR1 is SEHNR and CDR2 is FQNEAQ (reference sequence). CDR3 protein: CASSLTPGAQYF. The CDR3 DNA sequence: TGTGCCAGCAGTCTAACTCCGGGAGCTCAGTACTTC.

This rearrangement joins TRBV7-8 to TRBJ1-1; no clear D. The germline CDR1 and CDR2 sequences are SGHVS and FQNEAQ. V lost 1 base to trimming and J lost 1 base, with 7 bases between them. The CDR3 is 14 residues long. CDR3 nucleotides: TGTGCCAGCAGCTTAGTATCGGGGAACACTGAAGCTTTCTTT. Its protein is CASSLVSGNTEAFF.

This sequence joins TRBV27 and TRBJ1-1; TRBD1 might be the D (5 bases). CDR3 size: 16 residues. Trimming pared 0 bases from V and 2 bases from J, leaving 13 bases between. The germline V gene encodes CDR1 MNHEY and CDR2 SMNVEV (reference sequence). The CDR3 DNA reads as TGTGCCAGCAGTTTATCGCCCGGGACGGTCAACACTGAAGCTTTCTTT. Translating it yields CASSLSPGTVNTEAFF.

The J gene is TRBJ2-7, the V gene TRBV28, with 11 nucleotides matching TRBD1. The CDR3 has 14 residues. V lost 6 bases and J lost 2; bases outside the gene matches: 3. Germline lookup yields CDR1 MDHEN and CDR2 SYDVKM. The DNA of the CDR3 is TGTGCCAGCAGAGGACAGGGGGCGCCCTACGAGCAGTACTTC. Amino acids: CASRGQGAPYEQYF.

V usage is TRBV29-1 and J usage is TRBJ2-3; TRBD2 matches at 10 bases. The CDR3 runs to 18 residues. Trimming cost V 2 bases and J 0 bases; bases outside gene matches: 11. Germline values: CDR1 SQVTM, CDR2 ANQGSEA. CDR3 amino acids: CSVEWARTSGTSTDTQYF. The CDR3, as DNA: TGCAGCGTTGAATGGGCGAGGACTAGCGGTACTAGCACAGATACGCAGTATTTT.

J is TRBJ2-5 and V is TRBV10-3; TRBD1 might be the D (5 bases). Germline V CDR1 and CDR2: ENHRY, SYGVKD. The CDR3 totals 14 residues. V was shortened by 4 bases and J by 0 bases, with 9 bases between the two germline ends. Here the CDR3 reads CAISGSGYQETQYF. The CDR3 nucleotides are TGTGCCATCAGTGGGTCAGGGTACCAAGAGACCCAGTACTTC.

J is TRBJ2-1 and V is TRBV27; maybe TRBD2 (5 bases). Germline lookup yields CDR1 MNHEY and CDR2 SMNVEV (reference sequence). The CDR3 length is 11 residues. Trimming removed 8 bases at V and 10 bases at J, with 12 bases between. Here the CDR3 DNA reads TGTGCCAGCGTTGCGGGTTTCGAGCAGTTCTTC. It encodes CASVAGFEQFF.